The 2 T cell receptor beta chains below all came from one sample that was sequenced in a study of long-term antiretroviral therapy in people with HIV. A v3.0 immunoSEQ assay was performed at survey level. Generated by immunoSEQ multiplex PCR, the TCRdb table keeps only in-frame clones and is missing some. There are over 9,500 clones in the sample; 70% to 75% occur only once, and roughly a fifth lies in the top ten. The sequenced sample was unsorted PBMCs, obtained 1.8 years before starting antiretroviral therapy. These receptors came from a man aged 40-50 years with HIV.

V is TRBV19 and J is TRBJ1-1; D ambiguous. V shed 2 bases and J shed 0 bases, with 4 bases lying between them. Per germline, CDR1 LNHDA and CDR2 SQIVND (reference sequence). This CDR3 contains 13 residues. CDR3 in amino acids: CASSISMNTEAFF. The CDR3 coding sequence is TGTGCCAGTAGTATAAGTATGAACACTGAAGCTTTCTTT.

The rearrangement links TRBV19 to TRBJ2-1, with D possibly being TRBD2 (6 bases). V lost 7 bases to trimming and J lost 3 bases, with 10 bases between them. The CDR3 length is 13 residues. Germline CDR1 is LNHDA and CDR2 is SQIVND (reference sequence). This CDR3 reads CASIGGLYNEQFF. The CDR3 bases are TGTGCCAGTATCGGGGGTCTCTACAATGAGCAGTTCTTC.